The 29 T cell receptor beta chains below all came from one sample that was sequenced in a study of blood T cell repertoires in COVID-19. Assay: immunoSEQ multiplex PCR; the TCRdb copy retains only in-frame clones and omits some. The table lists around 140,000 clones, 65% to 90% of them singletons. The sequenced sample was peripheral blood. These receptors were obtained from a woman aged 60 to 75 with active or convalescent COVID-19.

This chain joins TRBV10-3 and TRBJ2-3; tentatively, D is TRBD1 (5 bases). The CDR3 length is 14 residues. The germline CDR1 and CDR2 sequences are ENHRY and SYGVKD. V was cut by 5 bases and J by 2 bases, with 11 bases left in between. The DNA for the CDR3 is TGTGCCATCAGTCCAGGACACCCCACAGATACGCAGTATTTT. Protein product: CAISPGHPTDTQYF.

The gene calls are TRBV6-6 and TRBJ2-2; D possibly corresponds to TRBD2 (5 bases). The germline V gene encodes CDR1 MNHNY and CDR2 SVGAGI (reference sequence). This CDR3 spans 14 amino acids. Trimming removed 5 bases from V and 7 bases from J, with 14 bases in between. CDR3 bases: TGTGCCAGCAGTGCCTTAGCCGAGGGCGGGGAGCTGTTTTTT. Translating it yields CASSALAEGGELFF.

This clone was found once. This chain uses TRBV5-1 with TRBJ2-2, with a tentative D call TRBD1 (6 bases). Germline V gene data show CDR1 as SGHRS and CDR2 as YFSETQ. The CDR3 is 14 amino acids. Deletions cut 5 bases from V and 6 bases from J, with 14 bases between. Here the CDR3 DNA reads TGCGCCAGCAGTTCACAGGGTGTAGCCGGGGAGCTGTTTTTT. Translating gives CASSSQGVAGELFF.

The V and J genes are TRBV5-1 and TRBJ2-1, with TRBD1 matching 7 bases. The CDR3 runs 14 residues. The V gene end was trimmed by 0 bases and the J gene end by 9 bases; junction bases not matched to a gene: 6. Germline V gene data show CDR1 as SGHRS and CDR2 as YFSETQ. The CDR3 region is CASSLEGAQPEQFF. The CDR3 bases are TGCGCCAGCAGCTTGGAGGGGGCCCAACCTGAGCAGTTCTTC. Drawing the rest from reference TRBV5-1 and TRBJ2-1, the complete variable domain is KAGVTQTPRYLIKTRGQQVTLSCSPISGHRSVSWYQQTPGQGLQFLFEYFSETQRNKGNFPGRFSGRQFSNSRSEMNVSTLELGDSALYLCASSLEGAQPEQFFGPGTRLTVL.

The count of this clone is one. The V and J genes are TRBV24-1 and TRBJ2-6; a possible D gene is TRBD1 (5 bases). V was shortened by 2 bases and J by 0 bases, with 10 bases between the two germline ends. Looked up from germline, CDR1 is KGHDR and CDR2 is SFDVKD. This CDR3 has 17 residues. The CDR3 region has the DNA TGTGCCACCAGTGATTCAGACAGCAGCTCTGGGGCCAACGTCCTGACTTTC. Amino acids: CATSDSDSSSGANVLTF.

As regards this clone: One junction end does not reproduce the germline sequence, and a read error may be involved. The chain joins TRBV4-1 to TRBJ1-4, with D uncertain. Germline loops: CDR1 MGHRA, CDR2 YSYEKL. This CDR3 comprises 11 residues. The CDR3 DNA reads as TGCGCCAGCAGGCAAGGGCGGGGACTGTTTTTT. Protein product: CASRQGRGLFF.

The chain links TRBV12-2 to TRBJ2-7; the D call of TRBD2 is as the table states it, not checked on the DNA. TRBV12-2 is a listed pseudogene. CDR3 length: 17 residues. The CDR3 here is CASRLAQGSPGRVEQYV. In nucleotides, the CDR3 is TGTGCAAGTCGCTTAGCGCAAGGATCTCCGGGAAGAGTCGAGCAGTACGTC.

The CDR3 is CASSESDSSYEQYF. As DNA, the CDR3 is TGTGCCAGCAGTGAGTCGGACAGCTCCTACGAGCAGTACTTC. The chain employs TRBV6-1 and TRBJ2-7, with TRBD1 as a possible D gene (6 bases). The CDR3 totals 14 residues. With 3 bases removed from V and 0 bases from J, the gap between germline ends came to 9 bases. Germline V gene sequence: CDR1 MNHNS, CDR2 SASEGT.

This clone was observed a single time. The chain uses TRBV28 and TRBJ1-2; 9 bases agree with TRBD1. CDR3 length: 17 residues. From germline, CDR1 is MDHEN and CDR2 SYDVKM. The trim removed 4 bases at V and 8 bases at J, leaving 17 bases unmatched. CDR3 sequence (DNA): TGTGCCAGCAGTTCTCCCAATACAGGGGGCATAGGTAGGGGCTACACCTTC. Its protein product is CASSSPNTGGIGRGYTF.

The chain is built from TRBV5-1 and TRBJ1-4; 9 bases map to TRBD1. The CDR3 consists of 15 residues. The V gene's germline CDR1 is SGHRS and CDR2 YFSETQ. J was trimmed by 0 bases and V by 4 bases; bases with no gene match: 1. The DNA for the CDR3 is TGCGCCAGCAGCGGGACAGGGTCAACTAATGAAAAACTGTTTTTT. As protein: CASSGTGSTNEKLFF.

V is TRBV12-2 and J is TRBJ2-3; the DNA was not used to check the table's D call, TRBD2. TRBV12-2 is classified as a pseudogene. The CDR3 loop spans 14 amino acids. CDR3 loop: CASRLDGSTDTQYF. The DNA of the CDR3 is TGTGCAAGTCGCTTAGACGGGAGCACAGATACGCAGTATTTT.

The chain carries TRBV24-1 and TRBJ1-5; 7 nucleotides line up with TRBD1. V trimming: 7 bases; J trimming: 5 bases; junction bases outside the gene matches: 4. Germline CDR1 reads KGHDR; CDR2 reads SFDVKD. The CDR3 spans 13 residues. As DNA, the CDR3 is TGTGCCACCAGGAAAGACAGGGATCAGCCCCAGCATTTT. It encodes CATRKDRDQPQHF.

The gene calls are TRBV11-2 and TRBJ2-3; the match to TRBD1 covers 9 bases. Germline loops: CDR1 SGHAT, CDR2 FQNNGV. The CDR3 extends over 14 amino acids. V was clipped by 5 bases and J by 6 bases; unmatched bases: 6. The CDR3 DNA reads TGTGCCAGCAGCCCCCGGACAGGGGAGGATACGCAGTATTTT. Protein: CASSPRTGEDTQYF.

The rearrangement uses TRBV4-1 and TRBJ2-6, with D hard to call. This CDR3 comprises 16 residues. Trimming removed 1 base from V and 1 base from J, with 8 bases in between. Germline loops: CDR1 MGHRA, CDR2 YSYEKL. The CDR3 region is CASSQGPGSGANVLTF. The CDR3, as DNA: TGCGCCAGCAGCCAAGGTCCAGGATCTGGGGCCAACGTCCTGACTTTC.

This sequence joins TRBV27 and TRBJ1-1, with 8 bases aligning to TRBD1. Germline values: CDR1 MNHEY, CDR2 SMNVEV (reference sequence). The CDR3 sequence is 16 residues long. V lost 5 bases to trimming and J lost 4 bases; unmatched junction nucleotides: 12. DNA of the CDR3: TGTGCCAGCAGTCCGGTCGACAGGGGCGGAAGCACTGAAGCTTTCTTT. It encodes CASSPVDRGGSTEAFF.

This chain links TRBV5-1 with TRBJ2-3; D gene ambiguous. The CDR3 is made up of 16 amino acids. Germline lookup yields CDR1 SGHRS and CDR2 YFSETQ. V lost 1 base and J 1 base, leaving 13 bases between the germline ends. The CDR3, as DNA: TGCGCCAGCAGCTTGCTTTCCACAGCTGGCACAGATACGCAGTATTTT. This sequence encodes CASSLLSTAGTDTQYF.

This chain uses TRBV3-1 (or the pseudogene TRBV3-2) with TRBJ1-2; 8 bases fit TRBD1. Losses at the gene ends were 4 bases for V and 2 bases for J; bases not matched to a gene: 6. Germline V gene data show CDR1 as LGHDT and CDR2 as YNNKEL (reference sequence). This CDR3 spans 15 amino acids. CDR3 DNA: TGTGCCAGCAGCCCGTCTGGACAGGGAAACTATGGCTACACCTTC. Translated, it gives CASSPSGQGNYGYTF.

The rearrangement uses TRBV10-3 and TRBJ2-2; possibly TRBD1 for D (5 bases). The germline CDR1 and CDR2 sequences are ENHRY and SYGVKD. Trimming cost V 3 bases and J 8 bases, with 13 bases left between them. This CDR3 has 14 amino acids. CDR3 sequence (DNA): TGTGCCATCAGTGACCCAGGGCAATCGGGGGAGCTGTTTTTT. The encoded protein is CAISDPGQSGELFF.

The chain combines TRBV5-1 with TRBJ1-1, with D perhaps matching TRBD1 (5 bases). Germline V gives CDR1 SGHRS, CDR2 YFSETQ. The CDR3 is 17 amino acids. V was shortened by 4 bases and J by 1 base, with 20 bases between the two germline ends. This chain's CDR3 is CASSPLDPGLKNTEAFF. CDR3 sequence (DNA): TGCGCCAGCAGCCCGCTAGATCCGGGACTGAAGAACACTGAAGCTTTCTTT.

The sample holds a few counts of this clone. V and J are TRBV6-2 or TRBV6-3 and TRBJ2-1; the D is unclear. The germline gives CDR1 MNHEY, CDR2 SVGEGT. The germline V and J ends were trimmed by 2 bases and 1 base, with 9 bases remaining between them. CDR3 length: 15 amino acids. Here the CDR3 DNA reads TGTGCCAGCAGTTACCTAGTGGCATCCTACAATGAGCAGTTCTTC. The encoded protein is CASSYLVASYNEQFF.

The sample holds one count of this clone. The CDR3 sequence: CASSLRQVNSPLHF. For the CDR3, the DNA is TGTGCCAGCAGCTTACGACAGGTCAATTCACCCCTCCACTTT. The chain carries TRBV4-2 and TRBJ1-6; D may be TRBD1 (6 bases). Trimming left V 5 bases short and J 7 bases short, with 12 bases between. Looked up from germline, CDR1 is LGHNA and CDR2 is YNFKEQ. The CDR3 contains 14 residues.

J is TRBJ2-5 and V is TRBV29-1; a weak D match, TRBD2 (6 bases). CDR1 is SQVTM and CDR2 is ANQGSEA in the germline V gene. The CDR3 contains 12 residues. V was trimmed by 7 bases and J by 1 base, leaving 10 bases between them. CDR3 loop: CSGGALQETQYF. CDR3 in DNA: TGCAGCGGCGGGGCGCTCCAAGAGACCCAGTACTTC. Complete variable domain (other parts from reference TRBV29-1 and TRBJ2-5): SAVISQKPSRDICQRGTSLTIQCQVDSQVTMMFWYRQQPGQSLTLIATANQGSEATYESGFVIDKFPISRPNLTFSTLTVSNMSPEDSSIYLCSGGALQETQYFGPGTRLLVL.

The J gene is TRBJ2-3, the V gene TRBV7-2; D is possibly TRBD2 (6 bases). Trimming left V 8 bases short and J 2 bases short, with 14 bases between. Germline CDR1 reads SGHTA; CDR2 reads FQGNSA. This CDR3 comprises 14 residues. CDR3 sequence (DNA): TGTGCCAGCGGCGTGGGGGGTTCCACAGATACGCAGTATTTT. It translates to CASGVGGSTDTQYF.

This clone was counted between two and nine times. The chain recombines TRBV27 with TRBJ2-6; D might be TRBD2 (5 bases). CDR3 length equals 16 residues. The V gene lost 3 bases and the J gene lost 0 bases, with 9 bases spanning the gap. Germline V gene data show CDR1 as MNHEY and CDR2 as SMNVEV (reference sequence). CDR3 bases: TGTGCCAGCAGTTTGAGGGTTACCTCTGGGGCCAACGTCCTGACTTTC. Amino acid sequence: CASSLRVTSGANVLTF.

This clone occurred once. The chain links TRBV19 to TRBJ2-7; D possibly corresponds to TRBD1 (6 bases). Germline CDR1 is LNHDA and CDR2 is SQIVND (reference sequence). Deletions cut 6 bases from V and 6 bases from J, with 18 bases between. The CDR3 sequence is 14 residues long. In nucleotides, the CDR3 is TGTGCCAGTAGCGCTACCCCTGGGGGCAGCGAGCAGTACTTC. It is translated as CASSATPGGSEQYF.

This clone turned up a few times. The chain combines TRBV2 with TRBJ1-5; 10 bases agree with TRBD1. CDR1 is SNHLY, CDR2 FYNNEI, per germline. CDR3 length: 14 residues. The J segment lost 8 bases and the V segment lost 6 bases, leaving 7 bases of the junction unmatched. The CDR3 sequence is CASRQRQGAEPQHF. Here the CDR3 DNA reads TGTGCCAGCAGACAACGACAGGGGGCTGAGCCCCAGCATTTT. The full variable domain, in which reference TRBV2 and TRBJ1-5 provide the parts outside the CDR3, is EPEVTQTPSHQVTQMGQEVILRCVPISNHLYFYWYRQILGQKVEFLVSFYNNEISEKSEIFDDQFSVERPDGSNFTLKIRSTKLEDSAMYFCASRQRQGAEPQHFGDGTRLSIL.

The chain has TRBV28 and TRBJ1-1, with 7 bases identical to TRBD1. V gave up 3 bases and J gave up 10 bases; unmatched junction bases: 14. Germline V lookup: CDR1 MDHEN, CDR2 SYDVKM. The CDR3 is 15 amino acids. The CDR3 loop is CASSLGQSRSGGAFF. The CDR3 region has the DNA TGTGCCAGCAGTTTGGGACAATCCCGATCAGGGGGAGCTTTCTTT.

The gene calls are TRBV7-2 and TRBJ2-3, with no clear D. CDR3 length equals 12 residues. Germline V lookup: CDR1 SGHTA, CDR2 FQGNSA. Trimming removed 4 bases from V and 2 bases from J, with 4 bases in between. CDR3 nucleotide sequence: TGTGCCAGCAGCTACATCACAGATACGCAGTATTTT. Its translation is CASSYITDTQYF.

This sequence joins TRBV7-2 and TRBJ2-5, with no clear D. V lost 1 base and J 0 bases, leaving 6 bases between the germline ends. The CDR3 runs to 14 residues. Germline CDR1 reads SGHTA; CDR2 reads FQGNSA. CDR3 region: CASSLGRNQETQYF. The CDR3 coding sequence is TGTGCCAGCAGCTTAGGGAGAAACCAAGAGACCCAGTACTTC.